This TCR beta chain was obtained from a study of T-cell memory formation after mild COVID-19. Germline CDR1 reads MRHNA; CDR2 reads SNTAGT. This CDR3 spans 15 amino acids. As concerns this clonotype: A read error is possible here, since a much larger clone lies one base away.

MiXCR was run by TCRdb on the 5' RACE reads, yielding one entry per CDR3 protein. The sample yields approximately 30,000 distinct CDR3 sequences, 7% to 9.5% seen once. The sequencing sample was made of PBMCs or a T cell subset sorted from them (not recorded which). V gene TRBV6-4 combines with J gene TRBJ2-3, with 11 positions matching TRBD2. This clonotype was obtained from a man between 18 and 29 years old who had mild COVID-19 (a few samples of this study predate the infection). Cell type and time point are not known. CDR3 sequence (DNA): TGTGCCAGCAGTGACACTAGCGGGAGCACAGATACGAAGTATTTT. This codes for CASSDTSGSTDTKYF.